The present T cell receptor (beta chain) was sequenced within a study of blood T cell repertoires in COVID-19. About the study: The United States, Italy and Spain supplied acute and convalescent COVID-19 samples. Sample material is recorded as cDNA or gDNA derived from T cells, B-cell-depleted T cells, or PBMCs.

In the authors' workflow: From reference gene primer amplification, estimates of nucleated cell counts were derived. Assay used: immunoSEQ multiplex PCR; TCRdb lists only in-frame clones, some missing. V and J calls and clone size are those listed in that table; D and trimming were worked out from the DNA. The sample lists approximately 69,000 clones, 75% to 90% seen once, with 12% in the top ten. Germline assignment: CDR1 LNHDA and CDR2 SQIVND (reference sequence). The CDR3 runs to 16 residues. The junction had 6 bases not matched to a gene; V was cut back by 1 base and J by 4 bases. This chain connects TRBV19 to TRBJ2-7; 11 nucleotides match TRBD1. Specimen: peripheral blood. This clonotype was sampled from a human donor in a cohort sampled during active COVID-19. CDR3 residues: CASSIAAGQGVYEQYF. The CDR3 nucleotides are TGTGCCAGTAGTATAGCTGCGGGACAGGGGGTTTACGAGCAGTACTTC.